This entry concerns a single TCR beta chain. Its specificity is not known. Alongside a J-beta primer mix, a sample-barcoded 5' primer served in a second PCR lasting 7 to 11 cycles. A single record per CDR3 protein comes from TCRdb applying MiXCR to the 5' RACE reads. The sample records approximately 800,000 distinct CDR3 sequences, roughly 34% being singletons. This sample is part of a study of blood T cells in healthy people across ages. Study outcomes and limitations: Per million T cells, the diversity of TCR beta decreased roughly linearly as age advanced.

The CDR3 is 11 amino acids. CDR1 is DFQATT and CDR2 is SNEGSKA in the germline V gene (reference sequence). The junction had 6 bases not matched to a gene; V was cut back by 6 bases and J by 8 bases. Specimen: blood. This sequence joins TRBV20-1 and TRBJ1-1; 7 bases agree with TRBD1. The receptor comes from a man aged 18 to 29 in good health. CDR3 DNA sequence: TGCAGTGCGACCCGGGGACAGGAAGCTTTCTTT. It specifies CSATRGQEAFF.